The present T cell receptor (beta chain) was sequenced within a study of blood T cell repertoires in COVID-19. As for the study in general: Material from acute and convalescent COVID-19 was sourced from the United States, Italy and Spain.

This CDR3 spans 14 amino acids. The germline gives CDR1 SGHRS, CDR2 YFSETQ. The V end lost 4 bases, the J end lost 4 bases, and 12 bases lay between the germline ends. Sequencing used immunoSEQ multiplex PCR; TCRdb keeps in-frame clones, though not all of them. The data contain roughly 50,000 clones, roughly 90% of them singletons. The sequenced material came from peripheral blood. The V gene is TRBV5-1, the J gene TRBJ2-1; no clear D. This TCR derives from a man older than 75 with acute or convalescent COVID-19. The CDR3 sequence: CASSRYLTYNEQFF. The DNA of the CDR3 is TGCGCCAGCAGCAGGTATCTGACATACAATGAGCAGTTCTTC.